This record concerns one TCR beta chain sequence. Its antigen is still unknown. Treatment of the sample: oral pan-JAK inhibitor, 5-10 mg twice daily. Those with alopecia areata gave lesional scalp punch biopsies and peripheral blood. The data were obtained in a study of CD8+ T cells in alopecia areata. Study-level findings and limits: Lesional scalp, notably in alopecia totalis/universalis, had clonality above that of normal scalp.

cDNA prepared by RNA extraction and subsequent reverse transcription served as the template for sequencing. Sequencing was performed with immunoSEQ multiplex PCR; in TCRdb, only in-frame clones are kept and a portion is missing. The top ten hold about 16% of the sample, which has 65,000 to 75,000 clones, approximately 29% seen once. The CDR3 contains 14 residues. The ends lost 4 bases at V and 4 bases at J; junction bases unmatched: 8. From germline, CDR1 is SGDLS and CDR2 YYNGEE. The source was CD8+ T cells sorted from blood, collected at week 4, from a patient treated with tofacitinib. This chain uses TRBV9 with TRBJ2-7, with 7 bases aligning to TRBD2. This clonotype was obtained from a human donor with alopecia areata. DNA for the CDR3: TGTGCCAGCAGCCCAAGACTAGCCGGGTACGAGCAGTACTTC. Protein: CASSPRLAGYEQYF.